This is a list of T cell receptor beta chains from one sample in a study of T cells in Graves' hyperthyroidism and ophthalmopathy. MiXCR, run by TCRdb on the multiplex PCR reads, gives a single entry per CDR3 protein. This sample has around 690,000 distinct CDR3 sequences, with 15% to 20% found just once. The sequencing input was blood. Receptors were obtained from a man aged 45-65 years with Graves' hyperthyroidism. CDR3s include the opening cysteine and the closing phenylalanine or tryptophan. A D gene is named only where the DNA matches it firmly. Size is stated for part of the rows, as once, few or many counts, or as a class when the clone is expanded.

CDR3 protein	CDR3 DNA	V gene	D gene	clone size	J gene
CAISGGQYNEQFF	TGTGCCATCAGTGGGGGTCAGTACAATGAGCAGTTCTTC	TRBV10-3	.	many	TRBJ2-1
CASSPTGNPYEQYF	TGCGCCAGCAGCCCTACAGGGAATCCCTACGAGCAGTACTTC	TRBV5-1	.	many	TRBJ2-7
CAWSVRLDEQFF	TGTGCCTGGAGTGTACGCTTGGATGAGCAGTTCTTC	TRBV30	.	.	TRBJ2-1
CASSFGTGLYTEAFF	TGTGCCAGCAGTTTCGGGACAGGGTTATACACTGAAGCTTTCTTT	TRBV12-3/TRBV12-4	TRBD1	.	TRBJ1-1
CASSLARAPNDNEQFF	TGTGCCAGCAGCTTAGCCAGGGCTCCTAATGACAATGAGCAGTTCTTC	TRBV7-6	.	.	TRBJ2-1
CASSRGGDTRRTGELFF	TGTGCCAGCAGCCGGGGGGGGGACACCCGAAGGACCGGGGAGCTGTTTTTT	TRBV5-4	TRBD2	.	TRBJ2-2
CASSLNPGAGGGELFF	TGTGCCAGCAGTTTAAATCCAGGGGCCGGTGGCGGGGAGCTGTTTTTT	TRBV28	.	.	TRBJ2-2
CASSLLGTGGEKLFF	TGTGCCAGCAGCTTATTAGGGACAGGGGGAGAGAAACTGTTTTTT	TRBV7-2	TRBD1	.	TRBJ1-4
CASSDQRYEQYF	TGTGCCAGCAGTGATCAGCGCTACGAGCAGTACTTC	TRBV12-3/TRBV12-4	.	many	TRBJ2-7
CASSLDLTETQYF	TGTGCTAGCAGCTTAGACCTAACGGAGACCCAGTACTTC	TRBV7-7	.	many	TRBJ2-5
CASSDVAGGSTDTQYF	TGTGCCAGCAGTGACGTTGCGGGAGGGAGCACAGATACGCAGTATTTT	TRBV6-4	TRBD2	.	TRBJ2-3
CASSKGTVGEAFF	TGCGCCAGCAGCAAAGGGACGGTGGGTGAAGCTTTCTTT	TRBV5-1	.	many	TRBJ1-1
CASSVLGNEQFF	TGTGCCAGCAGCGTGTTGGGCAATGAGCAGTTCTTC	TRBV6-1	.	.	TRBJ2-1
CAWSGGGSYEQYF	TGTGCCTGGAGTGGGGGCGGGAGCTACGAGCAGTACTTC	TRBV30	TRBD2	many	TRBJ2-7
CASSRTGMDTEAFF	TGTGCCAGTAGTAGGACAGGGATGGACACTGAAGCTTTCTTT	TRBV19	TRBD1	few	TRBJ1-1
CAISDKGGAQETQYF	TGTGCCATCAGTGATAAGGGGGGGGCCCAAGAGACCCAGTACTTC	TRBV10-3	.	many	TRBJ2-5
CASSRRGINQPQHF	TGTGCCAGCAGTCGCAGGGGTATCAATCAGCCCCAGCATTTT	TRBV27	.	.	TRBJ1-5
CASSYSIGSKNSPLHF	TGTGCCAGCAGTTACTCGATTGGATCGAAGAATTCACCCCTCCACTTT	TRBV6-5	.	few	TRBJ1-6
CASSLERGAREQYF	TGTGCCAGCAGCTTGGAGAGAGGGGCGAGGGAGCAGTACTTC	TRBV5-5	.	.	TRBJ2-7
CASRWGEGARNEQFF	TGTGCCAGCAGGTGGGGGGAAGGGGCGAGAAATGAGCAGTTCTTC	TRBV3-1	.	many	TRBJ2-1
CASPPRLADNTDTQYF	TGTGCCAGCCCACCCCGACTAGCAGACAACACAGATACGCAGTATTTT	TRBV28	TRBD2	many	TRBJ2-3
CAISESSRTSAIYEQYF	TGTGCCATCAGTGAGTCCAGCCGGACTAGCGCGATCTACGAGCAGTACTTC	TRBV10-3	TRBD2	many	TRBJ2-7
CSGGLADTDTQYF	TGCAGTGGAGGACTAGCGGACACAGATACGCAGTATTTT	TRBV20-1	TRBD2	few	TRBJ2-3
CASSSGTIRVDEQYF	TGTGCCAGCAGCTCCGGGACCATAAGAGTCGACGAGCAGTACTTC	TRBV7-9	.	many	TRBJ2-7
CSVRAGLTYEQYF	TGCAGCGTTCGAGCAGGACTCACCTACGAGCAGTACTTC	TRBV29-1	.	.	TRBJ2-7
CASSLLFSLAGGPSYEQYF	TGTGCCAGCAGCTTACTCTTTTCCCTAGCGGGAGGACCTTCCTACGAGCAGTACTTC	TRBV11-2	TRBD2	.	TRBJ2-7
CASSSGGRTHYNEQFF	TGTGCCAGCAGCTCCGGGGGCAGGACCCACTACAATGAGCAGTTCTTC	TRBV14	.	.	TRBJ2-1
CASSWGGGSILSGYTF	TGTGCCAGCAGTTGGGGGGGGGGAAGTATACTGAGTGGCTACACCTTC	TRBV28	.	many	TRBJ1-2
CASSIGGGPTQPQHF	TGTGCCAGTAGTATTGGGGGGGGCCCCACTCAGCCCCAGCATTTT	TRBV19	.	.	TRBJ1-5
CASSSGLAGGGPLETQYF	TGCGCCAGCAGCTCGGGACTAGCGGGAGGAGGCCCGTTGGAGACCCAGTACTTC	TRBV5-1	TRBD2	.	TRBJ2-5
CSASREVSDTQYF	TGCAGTGCTTCGCGGGAGGTGTCAGATACGCAGTATTTT	TRBV20-1	TRBD2	few	TRBJ2-3
CASSRSGSVYEQYF	TGTGCCAGCAGCCGTAGCGGGAGCGTCTACGAGCAGTACTTC	TRBV13	TRBD2	.	TRBJ2-7
CASSSPSGSANTEAFF	TGTGCCAGCAGTTCCCCCTCGGGGTCAGCGAACACTGAAGCTTTCTTT	TRBV28	.	many	TRBJ1-1
CASSYRGTSGTPYEQYF	TGTGCCAGCAGTTACCGCGGGACTAGCGGAACCCCCTACGAGCAGTACTTC	TRBV6-6	TRBD2	many	TRBJ2-7
CASKGESFYGYTF	TGTGCCAGCAAAGGGGAATCCTTCTATGGCTACACCTTC	TRBV28	.	many	TRBJ1-2
CSVSPRTSTDTQYF	TGCAGCGTTTCTCCCCGGACTAGCACAGATACGCAGTATTTT	TRBV29-1	.	.	TRBJ2-3
CAGGTSVYTDTQYF	TGTGCCGGCGGTACTAGCGTCTACACAGATACGCAGTATTTT	TRBV6-1	TRBD2	.	TRBJ2-3
CASSSLFWGTNEQFF	TGTGCCAGCAGTTCCCTATTTTGGGGGACCAATGAGCAGTTCTTC	TRBV28	.	few	TRBJ2-1
CASSLEASGTHEQYF	TGTGCCAGCAGCTTAGAGGCTAGCGGGACCCACGAGCAGTACTTC	TRBV7-2	TRBD2	many	TRBJ2-7
CASSDAGTNEQFF	TGTGCCAGCTCCGACGCGGGGACCAATGAGCAGTTCTTC	TRBV2	.	many	TRBJ2-1
CAISEEAARRSKNIQYF	TGTGCCATCAGTGAGGAGGCGGCAAGGCGATCCAAAAACATTCAGTACTTC	TRBV10-3	.	.	TRBJ2-4
CASSPGMTGWSYNEQFF	TGTGCCAGTAGTCCGGGAATGACAGGGTGGTCCTACAATGAGCAGTTCTTC	TRBV19	TRBD1	many	TRBJ2-1
CSARKGSGRAYEQFF	TGCAGTGCTCGGAAGGGTAGCGGGAGGGCTTATGAGCAGTTCTTC	TRBV20-1	TRBD2	many	TRBJ2-1
CASSAGQGNAGELFF	TGTGCCAGCAGTGCGGGACAGGGAAATGCCGGGGAGCTGTTTTTT	TRBV6-1	TRBD1	many	TRBJ2-2
CAISEPWGDTDTQYF	TGTGCCATCAGTGAGCCTTGGGGGGACACAGATACGCAGTATTTT	TRBV10-3	.	many	TRBJ2-3
CASSPLTSGRADGDEQFF	TGTGCCAGCAGTCCGCTGACTAGCGGGAGGGCCGATGGTGATGAGCAGTTCTTC	TRBV6-2/TRBV6-3	TRBD2	many	TRBJ2-1
CASRNNQGIEAFF	TGTGCCAGCAGAAATAACCAGGGGATTGAAGCTTTCTTT	TRBV6-2/TRBV6-3	.	many	TRBJ1-1
CATSKGSNTEAFF	TGTGCCACCTCAAAGGGGTCGAACACTGAAGCTTTCTTT	TRBV6-9	.	.	TRBJ1-1
CASSADRANIRYGYTF	TGTGCCAGCAGCGCGGACAGGGCCAACATCCGCTATGGCTACACCTTC	TRBV9	TRBD1	many	TRBJ1-2